The 30 T cell receptor delta chains given below trace back to one sample, sequenced in a study of γδ T cells in repeated Plasmodium falciparum infection. Gammadelta T cells were flow-sorted from PBMC into Vgamma9/Vdelta2+ and Vdelta2-negative populations for bulk analysis. TCRdb re-called the multiplex PCR reads via CATT. The sample includes tens of thousands of delta-chain clones, around 1.6% seen only once; the top ten take 8.6%. Source material: gamma-delta T cells from blood. The origin of the receptors is a pool of human donors (malaria-infected and uninfected, not separated).

This clone was counted only a few times. A read error is the likely source, as a far larger clone sits one nucleotide away. Distinct nucleotide sequences in the sample also encode this CDR3. The V gene call reads TRDV1; no J gene was called; no DNA check was done on the table's D call, TRDD3. The CDR3 contains 16 residues. The germline gives CDR1 TSWWSYY, CDR2 QGS. In DNA form, the CDR3 reads TGTGCTCTTGGGGAAAGGTGGTCCTCGTACACCGATAAACTCATCTTC. This codes for CALGERWSSYTDKLIF.

This clone was observed at least ten times. Other DNA sequences in this specimen translate into the identical CDR3. The chain uses TRDV1 and TRDJ1; 9 bases match TRDD3. The V gene's germline CDR1 is TSWWSYY and CDR2 QGS. The CDR3 contains 20 residues. V was clipped by 1 base and J by 3 bases; unmatched bases: 18. CDR3 sequence: CALGEPHLFWGIAGADKLIF. The CDR3 coding sequence is TGTGCTCTTGGGGAACCCCACCTGTTTTGGGGGATAGCAGGGGCCGATAAACTCATCTTT.

Points on this clone: The amino acid sequence in TCRdb belongs to a much larger clone and departs from this DNA's translation at residue 16, likely a sequencing read error; the sequence shown is translated from the DNA. The chain combines TRDV1 with TRDJ1; TRDD3 matches 11 bases. The CDR3 is 20 residues long. V lost 4 bases to trimming and J lost 8 bases; unmatched junction nucleotides: 24. CDR1 is TSWWSYY and CDR2 is QGS in the germline V gene. DNA of the CDR3: TGTGCTCTTGGGGGCTGGACCATCAAGCTGGGGGATACAAGAAGCTCCAAACTCATCTTT. Translated, it gives CALGGWTIKLGDTRSSKLIF.

In this sample, this clone turned up a few times. The protein recorded in TCRdb matches a much larger clone and deviates from this DNA's translation at residue 10, suggesting a read error; the protein here is obtained by translating the DNA. The rearrangement joins TRDV1 to TRDJ1; TRDD3 agrees at 7 bases. No J gene is reported in TCRdb; it was inferred here by comparing the DNA with germline. Germline assignment: CDR1 TSWWSYY and CDR2 QGS. Trimming removed 2 bases from V and 3 bases from J; junction bases left unmatched: 6. The CDR3 loop spans 15 amino acids. CDR3 nucleotides: TGTGCTCTTGGGGAATTTGGAGGATACGCCGATAAACTCATCTTT. Translated: CALGEFGGYADKLIF.

This clone was counted ten times or more. The chain employs TRDV1 and TRDJ1; the match to TRDD3 covers 8 bases. In the absence of a J gene in TCRdb, the DNA was matched to germline to assign it here. This CDR3 is built from 25 residues. Germline loops: CDR1 TSWWSYY, CDR2 QGS. Trimming at V came to 2 bases and at J to 0 bases, leaving 32 bases not matched to a gene. The CDR3 DNA is TGTGCTCTTGGGGAAGGGCTTACAATTCCTGCTATAGTACTGGGGGCCCCCATCTACACCGATAAACTCATCTTT. Protein: CALGEGLTIPAIVLGAPIYTDKLIF.

This clone occurred many times. TCRdb lists the protein of a much larger clone for this DNA, which differs at residue 10, so this is likely a read error; the protein given here is translated from the DNA itself. The genes are TRDV1 and TRDJ1; 8 nucleotides line up with TRDD3. Germline trimming cut 0 bases from V and 3 bases from J; bases unmatched to any gene: 3. Germline lookup yields CDR1 TSWWSYY and CDR2 QGS. This CDR3 comprises 15 residues. The CDR3 DNA follows: TGTGCTCTTGGGGAACTTGGGGATACCGCCGATAAACTCATCTTT. Encoded protein: CALGELGDTADKLIF.

In regard to this clone: A read error is likely here: a far larger clone is one base away. Other DNA sequences in the same sample also yield this CDR3. The chain carries TRDV1 and TRDJ1; 7 nucleotides agree with TRDD3. The J gene was not available in TCRdb and was assigned here by matching the DNA to germline segments. This CDR3 region has 15 residues. The germline CDR1 and CDR2 sequences are TSWWSYY and QGS. In DNA form, the CDR3 reads TGTGCCCTTGGGGATAGACCCTTCTACACCGATAAACTCATCTTT. Its protein product is CALGDRPFYTDKLIF.

A word on this clone: This DNA's translation differs at residue 15 from TCRdb's protein, which comes from a much larger clone; a read error is likely, and the protein shown is translated from the DNA. The chain uses TRDV1 and TRDJ1, with D possibly being TRDD2 or TRDD3 (7 bases each). The ends were cut back, 4 bases at V and 3 bases at J, with 42 bases in the middle. The CDR3 covers 24 residues. CDR1 is TSWWSYY and CDR2 is QGS in the germline V gene. CDR3 loop: CALGATQFLPVLYTVGYLADKLIF. CDR3 DNA: TGTGCTCTTGGGGCTACCCAATTCCTACCGGTCCTTTATACTGTGGGATACCTCGCCGATAAACTCATCTTT.

This clone was counted only a few times. TCRdb's protein, taken from a much larger clone, differs from this DNA's translation at residue 4, likely owing to a read error; the protein displayed comes from the DNA. The identical CDR3 is also encoded by other nucleotide sequences in the sample. V is TRDV1 and J is TRDJ1; 10 bases fit TRDD3. The J gene comes from matching the DNA to germline here; TCRdb lacks it. The germline gives CDR1 TSWWSYY, CDR2 QGS. The J segment lost 0 bases and the V segment lost 7 bases, leaving 32 bases of the junction unmatched. The CDR3 length is 24 residues. In DNA form, the CDR3 reads TGTGCTCTTGCTCCCGCCGGGGGTTACTGGGGGATCCATCCGGCCGGGCCGTACACCGATAAACTCATCTTT. Amino acid sequence: CALAPAGGYWGIHPAGPYTDKLIF.

Notes on this clone: This likely stems from a read error, as it lies one base from a far larger clone. The sample holds other DNA sequences that translate to the same CDR3. CDR3 sequence: CALGDSTHFRGDWGPYTDKLIF. The CDR3 DNA reads as TGTGCTCTCGGCGACTCTACCCACTTCCGGGGGGACTGGGGACCCTACACCGATAAACTCATCTTT. This sequence joins TRDV1 and TRDJ1; 7 nucleotides align to TRDD3. Here the J gene came from matching the DNA to germline, since TCRdb omits it. The J segment lost 0 bases and the V segment lost 9 bases, leaving 31 bases of the junction unmatched. This CDR3 has 22 residues. The germline CDR1 and CDR2 sequences are TSWWSYY and QGS.

With respect to this clone: The protein TCRdb gives is from a much larger clone and does not agree with this DNA's translation at residue 9, likely a read error; the protein shown here comes from the DNA. This CDR3 is CALGLAFPAYTDKLIF. CDR3 coding DNA: TGTGCTCTTGGGTTGGCCTTCCCCGCGTACACCGATAAACTCATCTTT. The chain links TRDV1 to TRDJ1, with D possibly being TRDD2 (6 bases). Germline V gene lookup returns CDR1 TSWWSYY and CDR2 QGS. Trimming took off 5 bases at V and 0 bases at J, with 16 bases between the two ends. The CDR3 has 16 amino acids.

This clone occurred many times. The V gene is TRDV2, the J gene TRDJ3; weak D call: TRDD3 (5 bases). As TCRdb names no J gene, one was assigned here on the basis of a DNA match to germline. V was shortened by 2 bases and J by 0 bases, with 16 bases between the two germline ends. The CDR3 runs to 19 residues. Germline loops: CDR1 GEAIGNYY, CDR2 EKD. The CDR3 DNA reads as TGTGCCTGTGACATGGTCCGCGGGGGTTCCTCCTGGGACACCCGACAGATGTTTTTC. It translates to CACDMVRGGSSWDTRQMFF.

Details on this clone: This DNA's translation and the protein TCRdb lists, from a much larger clone, do not match at residue 3, likely due to a read error; the protein shown is translated from the DNA. The V and J genes are TRDV1 and TRDJ1; TRDD3 aligns across 10 bases. As TCRdb names no J gene, one was assigned here on the basis of a DNA match to germline. The CDR3 length is 21 residues. Per germline, CDR1 TSWWSYY and CDR2 QGS. In DNA form, the CDR3 reads TGTGCTTTTGGGGCAGGAGATTCCTACTTCGGGGGATACGGAGGCACCGATAAACTCATCTTT. Translated: CAFGAGDSYFGGYGGTDKLIF.

The table lists this clone with a few counts. V and J are TRDV1 and TRDJ1, with D possibly TRDD1 on 5 matching bases. Trimming shortened V by 1 base and J by 0 bases, and 42 bases separated the two germline ends. Germline-derived CDR1 and CDR2 are TSWWSYY and QGS. The CDR3 consists of 26 residues. The CDR3 loop reads CALGEPPAHSAAHFLRPRLYTDKLIF. CDR3 in DNA: TGTGCTCTTGGGGAACCCCCGGCCCATAGTGCCGCACATTTCTTGCGACCCCGTTTATACACCGATAAACTCATCTTT.

About this clone itself: The TCRdb protein, from a much larger clone, departs from this DNA's translation at residue 6, likely by read error; the protein shown derives from the DNA. This sequence joins TRDV1 and TRDJ3; no clear D gene. The CDR3 is 17 amino acids. Per the germline V gene, CDR1 is TSWWSYY and CDR2 is QGS. V dropped 2 bases and J dropped 0 bases, with 8 bases sitting between them. The CDR3: CALGESLLSWDTRQMFF. The CDR3 coding sequence is TGTGCTCTTGGGGAAAGCCTCCTCTCCTGGGACACCCGACAGATGTTTTTC.

With respect to this clone: A read error likely explains why the TCRdb protein, taken from a much larger clone, differs from this DNA's translation at residue 15; the protein shown is translated from the DNA. The CDR3: CAFSGGYWGIDTDKPIF. The DNA of the CDR3 is TGTGCCTTTTCCGGAGGGTACTGGGGGATTGACACCGATAAACCCATCTTT. The chain carries TRDV3 and TRDJ1; 10 bases agree with TRDD3. CDR3 length: 17 residues. CDR1 and CDR2 (germline): TVYSNPD, GDNSRS (reference sequence).

This clone turned up a few times. Given a far larger clone just one base away, this is likely a sequencing read error. Other DNA sequences from this sample encode an identical CDR3 as well. The rearrangement uses TRDV1 and TRDJ1; possibly TRDD3 for D (7 bases). Because TCRdb records no J gene, it was assigned here through a match of the DNA to germline. V was trimmed by 3 bases and J by 2 bases, leaving 43 bases between them. Germline CDR1 and CDR2: TSWWSYY and QGS. CDR3 length equals 25 residues. CDR3 amino acids: CALGDRGVWSFPLGQGVPRTDKLIF. The CDR3 DNA is TGTGCTCTTGGGGACAGAGGAGTTTGGTCCTTCCCACTGGGGCAAGGGGTTCCACGTACCGATAAACTCATCTTT.

Comment on this clone: The amino acid sequence in TCRdb belongs to a much larger clone and departs from this DNA's translation at residue 22, likely a sequencing read error; the sequence shown is translated from the DNA. The rearrangement uses TRDV1 and TRDJ4; 13 bases agree with TRDD3. The germline V gene encodes CDR1 TSWWSYY and CDR2 QGS. This CDR3 comprises 23 residues. CDR3 sequence reads: CALGGLPTRSILGDTLTPRPLTF. DNA of the CDR3: TGTGCCCTTGGGGGACTTCCAACCCGATCCATACTGGGGGATACGCTAACTCCCAGACCCCTGACCTTT.

Ten or more counts support this clone. A read error likely explains why the TCRdb protein, taken from a much larger clone, differs from this DNA's translation at residue 13; the protein shown is translated from the DNA. The chain couples TRDV2 to TRDJ3, with 13 bases matching TRDD3. The CDR3 covers 19 residues. Germline V gives CDR1 GEAIGNYY, CDR2 EKD. Germline trimming cut 0 bases from V and 9 bases from J; bases unmatched to any gene: 10. Here the CDR3 DNA reads TGTGCCTGTGACACCCTACTGGGGGATACGCTGGGGGGCACCCGACAGATGTTTTTC. Translated: CACDTLLGDTLGGTRQMFF.

This clone was recorded many times. The chain has TRDV2 and TRDJ1, with TRDD3 matching 11 bases. After removal of 1 base from V and 5 bases from J, the junction contained 5 bases not matched to a gene. CDR1 is GEAIGNYY and CDR2 is EKD in the germline V gene. The CDR3 is 15 residues long. CDR3 DNA: TGTGCCTGTGACACGGTGGGGGATACGCGAGATAAACTCATCTTT. Amino acids: CACDTVGDTRDKLIF.

In its sample, this clone was seen many times. This DNA's translation differs at residue 9 from TCRdb's protein, which comes from a much larger clone; a read error is likely, and the protein shown is translated from the DNA. Distinct nucleotide sequences in the sample also encode this CDR3. The chain employs TRDV1 and TRDJ1, with TRDD3 matching 9 bases. The ends lost 0 bases at V and 3 bases at J; junction bases unmatched: 17. This CDR3 comprises 20 residues. Looked up from germline, CDR1 is TSWWSYY and CDR2 is QGS. In DNA form, the CDR3 reads TGTGCTCTTGGGGAACTATTATTTACAGGCCGGGGGGGGATACCCGATAAACTCATCTTT. Amino acids: CALGELLFTGRGGIPDKLIF.

The table lists this clone with a few counts. Relative to the germline gene, one junction end is altered; a read error may explain this. V and J are TRDV1 and TRDJ1; 9 bases map to TRDD3. CDR3 length equals 23 residues. Germline V gene lookup returns CDR1 TSWWSYY and CDR2 QGS. CDR3: CALGERRTGPTWGIQLYTDKLTF. Written as DNA, the CDR3 is TGTGCTCTTGGGGAACGACGAACCGGACCGACCTGGGGGATCCAGCTGTACACCGATAAACTCACCTTT.

The table lists this clone with a few counts. A far larger clone is one base from this, pointing to a likely read error. Other DNA sequences in this specimen translate into the identical CDR3. The chain recombines TRDV1 with TRDJ1, with 8 positions matching TRDD3. The J gene was not available in TCRdb and was assigned here by matching the DNA to germline segments. This CDR3 has 22 amino acids. The V gene end was trimmed by 5 bases and the J gene end by 0 bases; junction bases not matched to a gene: 26. The germline CDR1 and CDR2 sequences are TSWWSYY and QGS. DNA for the CDR3: TGTGCTCTTGGGTTTTCCGGCTATACACCCCTGGGGGACCGAACCTACACCGATAAACTCATCTTT. Protein product: CALGFSGYTPLGDRTYTDKLIF.

Regarding this clone: The junction does not match germline at one end; this may be a read error. The V gene is TRDV1, the J gene TRDJ1; unclear D gene. The length of the CDR3 is 9 residues. Germline CDR1 reads TSWWSYY; CDR2 reads QGS. The CDR3 nucleotides are TGTGCTCTTGGGGGACGGGCCTTCTTT. Translation: CALGGRAFF.

A note on this clone: The protein held in TCRdb is that of a much larger clone and does not match this DNA's translation at residue 4, likely because of a read error; the protein shown is translated from the DNA. The chain has TRDV1 and TRDJ1; 9 positions agree with TRDD3. Matching the DNA to germline supplied the J gene, which TCRdb does not give. Germline values: CDR1 TSWWSYY, CDR2 QGS. The CDR3 length is 17 residues. Trimming removed 8 bases from V and 4 bases from J; junction bases left unmatched: 17. In DNA, the CDR3 is TGTGCTCTTAGAAAAGGTGAAGGCTGGGGGATTTGCGATAAACTCATCTTT. Protein: CALRKGEGWGICDKLIF.

The rearrangement uses TRAV29/DV5 and TRDJ1, with a weak D call TRDD3 (6 bases). Here the J gene was assigned by germline matching of the DNA, as TCRdb has none. The germline V and J ends were trimmed by 0 bases and 0 bases, with 27 bases remaining between them. Germline CDR1 reads NSMFDY; CDR2 reads ISSIKDK. The CDR3 contains 20 residues. The CDR3 sequence: CAASALGTTDSTRYTDKLIF. The CDR3 nucleotides are TGTGCAGCAAGCGCGCTGGGGACTACGGATTCGACCCGCTACACCGATAAACTCATCTTT.

This clone was picked up a small number of times. The TCRdb protein comes from a much larger clone and disagrees with this DNA's translation at residue 14, likely due to a read error; the protein given here is derived from the DNA. CDR3 sequence (DNA): TGTGCTCTTGGGGAGCTTAGGTCCCCTACTCCGGGTACCGCTAAACTCATCTTT. Its protein is CALGELRSPTPGTAKLIF. The gene calls are TRDV1 and TRDJ1, with a weak D call TRDD2 (5 bases). The J gene, left out of TCRdb, was set here by checking the DNA against germline. CDR1 is TSWWSYY and CDR2 is QGS in the germline V gene. CDR3 length equals 18 residues.

Comments on this clone: This likely stems from a read error, as it lies one base from a far larger clone. The same CDR3 is also encoded by other DNA sequences in this sample. The gene calls are TRDV1 and TRDJ1, with D possibly being TRDD3 (5 bases). The J gene, left out of TCRdb, was set here by checking the DNA against germline. The length of the CDR3 is 16 residues. Germline V gene lookup returns CDR1 TSWWSYY and CDR2 QGS. The CDR3 sequence: CALGELRLSLLRRLIF. The CDR3 DNA follows: TGCGCTCTTGGGGAACTAAGGTTAAGTCTCCTCCGGCGACTCATCTTT.

The J gene is TRDJ1, the V gene TRDV1, with 7 bases fitting TRDD3. The J gene is absent in TCRdb and was assigned here via DNA matching to germline. The CDR3 is 21 residues long. V was pared by 0 bases and J by 8 bases, with 27 bases of the junction left unmatched. From germline, CDR1 is TSWWSYY and CDR2 QGS. The CDR3 loop is CALGELAWVLTGETPVAKLIF. The CDR3 nucleotides read TGTGCTCTTGGGGAACTCGCCTGGGTCCTGACTGGGGAGACCCCCGTGGCCAAACTCATCTTT.

In the case of this clone: This DNA's translation and the protein TCRdb lists, from a much larger clone, do not match at residue 21, likely due to a read error; the protein shown is translated from the DNA. CDR3 residues: CALGELFHTLRFPGGYAGYTNKLIF. Written as DNA, the CDR3 is TGTGCTCTTGGGGAACTGTTTCACACTCTACGATTTCCTGGGGGATACGCGGGGTACACCAATAAACTCATCTTT. J is TRDJ1 and V is TRDV1; the match to TRDD3 covers 12 bases. The J gene comes from matching the DNA to germline here; TCRdb lacks it. The CDR3 is made up of 25 amino acids. Germline V gene lookup returns CDR1 TSWWSYY and CDR2 QGS.